This T cell receptor (beta chain) was identified in a study of blood T cell repertoires in COVID-19. Overall study: Sources were T cells, B-cell-depleted T cells, or PBMCs; the material itself was cDNA or gDNA.

Authors' methods: Counts of nucleated cells, estimated from reference gene primer amplification, were obtained. Measured with immunoSEQ multiplex PCR; TCRdb has only the in-frame clones, and not every one. The V and J calls and clone size are taken from that table; D and trimming were inferred from the DNA. Found here are 200,000 to 300,000 clones, 80% to 90% of them singletons; the top ten hold 1.3% to 1.5%. This receptor was taken from a man aged 80 or over with acute or convalescent COVID-19. Sequenced: peripheral blood.

The CDR3 DNA follows: TGTGCCAGCTCACCACGGGTGACGGGGGACAGGGGGCATGGTGAAGCTTTCTTT. This codes for CASSPRVTGDRGHGEAFF. The V call is TRBV18, the J call TRBJ1-1; 12 bases match TRBD1. After removal of 1 base from V and 7 bases from J, the junction contained 13 bases not matched to a gene. From germline, CDR1 is KGHSH and CDR2 LQKENI. The CDR3 is made up of 18 amino acids.